In this sample, the clone carrying this TCR beta chain is large. The TRBV12-4/TRBJ1-2 clonotypes were amplified using barcode primers with ligated adaptors. TCRdb called the multiplex PCR reads again in MiXCR, with one record for every CDR3 protein. The table shows some 1,300 distinct CDR3 sequences, with around a quarter occurring only once. The CDR3 is made up of 14 amino acids. Trimming cost V 0 bases and J 2 bases, with 7 bases left between them. The gene calls are TRBV12-3 or TRBV12-4 and TRBJ1-2, with D hard to call. The TCR originated in a female donor with breast cancer. The sample consisted of naive CD4+ T cells sorted from blood. Subset reported: naive CD4+ T cells, CD4+CD45RA+CD25-. The CDR3 sequence: CASSLADGNYGYTF. CDR3 sequence (DNA): TGTGCCAGCAGTTTAGCGGACGGGAACTATGGCTACACCTTC.